Listed below are T cell receptor beta chains from one sample, sequenced in a study of tumor-infiltrating lymphocytes in primary liver carcinoma. TCRdb itself ran the multiplex PCR reads through MiXCR, one entry per CDR3 protein. The data contain about 48,000 distinct CDR3 sequences, 70% to 85% of them seen just once; the ten biggest clones take up more than 25%. Sequenced sample: liver tumor tissue from sampling region 3. These receptors all come from a man aged 35 to 55 with primary liver carcinoma and hepatitis B virus infection. Each CDR3 is given with its conserved first and last residue. A D gene is named only where the DNA matches it firmly. Not all rows give a size; the values are once, few, many and, for expanded clones, a class.

D gene,clone size,J gene,V gene,CDR3 DNA,CDR3 protein
TRBD2,-,TRBJ2-1,TRBV6-5,TGTACCACCTTGGGACTAGCGGGAGATGAGCAGTTCTTC,CTTLGLAGDEQFF
TRBD1,-,TRBJ2-1,TRBV7-2,TGTGCCAGCAGCCCCGACAGGGGCGAATACAATGAGCAGTTCTTC,CASSPDRGEYNEQFF
-,-,TRBJ2-2,TRBV4-1,TGCGCCAGCAGCCCAGAAGAGGGTCTCGACACCAGGGAGCTGTTTTTC,CASSPEEGLDTRELFF
TRBD1,-,TRBJ2-2,TRBV6-1,TGTGCCAGCAAGACAGGGAGCGGCACCGTGGAGCTGTTTTTT,CASKTGSGTVELFF
-,-,TRBJ2-3,TRBV4-1,TGCGCCAGCAGTCATGACAAAATGTATGGGGCAGATACGCAGTATTTT,CASSHDKMYGADTQYF
TRBD2,-,TRBJ2-7,TRBV6-6,TGTGCCAACAGTTCATCGGGACTAGCGGGAGGGCCGTGCGAGCAGTACTTC,CANSSSGLAGGPCEQYF
-,once,TRBJ1-4,TRBV7-9,TGTGCCAGCAGCTTAGCTCAGACCCTGAATGAAAAACTGTTTTTT,CASSLAQTLNEKLFF
-,-,TRBJ2-7,TRBV12-3/TRBV12-4,TGTGCCAGCAGTTTTCATATCTACGAGCGGTACTTC,CASSFHIYERYF
TRBD1,-,TRBJ1-2,TRBV19,TGTGCCAGTAGTTACGGACAGGGGGCGAACTATGGCTACACCTTC,CASSYGQGANYGYTF
-,-,TRBJ2-4,TRBV7-9,TGTGCCAGCAACTTAGCGCGAGGGTTGGACACTCAGTACTTC,CASNLARGLDTQYF
-,-,TRBJ2-1,TRBV11-2,TGTGCCAACAGCTTTGACCCTAGGAGGACCGGGACTTACAATGAGGAGTTCTTC,CANSFDPRRTGTYNEEFF
-,-,TRBJ1-1,TRBV6-1,TGTGCCAACAGTGAATTGGGAGGGGCAGGCAACACTGAAGCTTTCTTT,CANSELGGAGNTEAFF
-,medium-sized,TRBJ2-7,TRBV11-2,TGTGCCAGCAGCTTTCGCAGGGACGAGCAGTACTTC,CASSFRRDEQYF
-,few,TRBJ1-1,TRBV12-3/TRBV12-4,TGTGCCATCAGTTTTTGGGGGACTGAAGCTTTCTTT,CAISFWGTEAFF
-,many,TRBJ1-1,TRBV28,TGTGCCAGCAGTGCCCCAGGGCCCACTGAAGCTTTCTTT,CASSAPGPTEAFF
TRBD2,once,TRBJ2-1,TRBV4-1,TGCACCAGCAGCCAGAGGGCGGGAGACTACAATGAGCAGTTCTTC,CTSSQRAGDYNEQFF
-,-,TRBJ2-1,TRBV14,TGTGCCAGCGGCCAGCTCGGGAGTAGCGGAAATGAGCAGTCCTTC,CASGQLGSSGNEQSF
-,medium-sized,TRBJ1-1,TRBV29-1,TGCAGCGTCATTTGGGATGAAAAAGCTTTCTTT,CSVIWDEKAFF
-,-,TRBJ2-2,TRBV7-9,TGTGCCAGCAACCTAGGAGGGGCGACCACCGGGGAGCTGTTTTTT,CASNLGGATTGELFF
-,few,TRBJ2-2,TRBV2,TGTGCCAGCAGTGGGAAGCCCGGGGAGCTGTTTTTT,CASSGKPGELFF
-,once,TRBJ2-7,TRBV11-2,TGTGCTAGCAGCTTAGGGGGTGGAGCTTCTGCCTACGAGCAGTACTTC,CASSLGGGASAYEQYF
-,once,TRBJ2-7,TRBV4-2,TGTGCCAGCAGCCAAGAGCGGCTCTACTACGAGCAGTACTTC,CASSQERLYYEQYF
-,-,TRBJ2-1,TRBV4-2,TGTGCCAGCAGCCAAGGCTTAGGGGGGGGCGGTGAGCAGCTCTTC,CASSQGLGGGGEQLF
-,-,TRBJ1-2,TRBV4-1,TGCGTCAACAGCCAAGGTCGGGGACGTGAGTGGATTACTAACTATGGCTACACCTTC,CVNSQGRGREWITNYGYTF
TRBD2,once,TRBJ2-2,TRBV6-5,TGTGCCAGCAGTCTTCTAGGACTAGCGGGAGGGCCGAGCGGGGAGCTGTTTTTT,CASSLLGLAGGPSGELFF
TRBD1,many,TRBJ2-5,TRBV12-3/TRBV12-4,TGTGCCAGCAGTACAGGGGTCCGGGAGACCCAGTACTTC,CASSTGVRETQYF
-,-,TRBJ2-1,TRBV6-5,TGTGCCAGCTACGAGCTGAAGGGCATAGGTGAGCAGCTCTTC,CASYELKGIGEQLF
TRBD2,-,TRBJ2-7,TRBV18,TGTGCCAGATCACCACCGGGACTAGTCCGCTACGAGCAGTACTTC,CARSPPGLVRYEQYF
-,many,TRBJ1-2,TRBV28,TGTGCCAGCAGTTTAGACGACGGCTACACCTTC,CASSLDDGYTF
-,-,TRBJ2-7,TRBV6-1,TGTACCAGCAGTGGGCCCTCCCACAAGCAGTACTTC,CTSSGPSHKQYF
TRBD2,-,TRBJ2-1,TRBV28,TGTGCCAGCAGTCAGACTAGCGGGCCCTACAATGAGCAGTTCTTC,CASSQTSGPYNEQFF
-,-,TRBJ2-3,TRBV11-2,TGTGTCATCAGCGAACGGGACGGGCACACAGATACGCAGTATTTT,CVISERDGHTDTQYF
-,-,TRBJ2-3,TRBV10-3,TGTGTCATCAGTGAAACTTTTGGGGATACGCAGTATTTT,CVISETFGDTQYF
TRBD1,-,TRBJ2-1,TRBV5-3,TGTATCAGAAGCTTTCGGGACAGGGCCTACAATGAGCAGTTCTTC,CIRSFRDRAYNEQFF
-,few,TRBJ2-7,TRBV28,TGTGTCAGCAGTTTCCAGGCAGTTCCGTACGAGCAGTACTTC,CVSSFQAVPYEQYF
-,-,TRBJ2-1,TRBV11-2,TGTGCCAGCAGCTTAAGTGATGCCTATGAGCAGATCTTT,CASSLSDAYEQIF
TRBD2,-,TRBJ2-1,TRBV11-2,TGTGCTAGCAGCCCCGGACTAGTTACTGAGCAGTTCTTC,CASSPGLVTEQFF
TRBD2,-,TRBJ2-7,TRBV6-1,TGTGCCGTAGCTAGCGGGGGCTTCGGTTACGGGCAGTACTTC,CAVASGGFGYGQYF
-,-,TRBJ2-1,TRBV29-1,TGCAGTGTTGACGGTAACTCCTACAATGAGCAGTGCTTC,CSVDGNSYNEQCF
-,-,TRBJ2-7,TRBV6-5,TGTGCCAGCAGTCAGGGGCCTGACGAGCAATACTTC,CASSQGPDEQYF
-,-,TRBJ2-1,TRBV4-1,TGCGCCAGCAGTCAAGCAGGAACCGAGCTGTTCTTC,CASSQAGTELFF
-,once,TRBJ2-3,TRBV11-2,TGTACCAGGAGCCACACAAGCGGCTTCGAGGATACGCACTATTTT,CTRSHTSGFEDTHYF
-,many,TRBJ2-1,TRBV7-9,TGTGCCAGCAGCTTAGTAGAGACGGCTGAGCAGTTCTTC,CASSLVETAEQFF
-,-,TRBJ1-5,TRBV10-3,TGTGTCATCAGTGAAGGGCAGAGCAATCAGCCCCAGCATTTT,CVISEGQSNQPQHF
-,-,TRBJ1-1,TRBV7-9,TGTTCCAGCTGCTTAGCGACCGGGGTAGATGAAGCTTTCTTT,CSSCLATGVDEAFF
TRBD2,-,TRBJ2-7,TRBV13,TGTGCCAGCATCTCTGACGGGACTAACGGGAGCTACGAGCAGTACTTT,CASISDGTNGSYEQYF
-,-,TRBJ2-5,TRBV29-1,TGCAGCGTTGTCGAGGTGGGAGAGGCCCAGTACTTC,CSVVEVGEAQYF
TRBD2,-,TRBJ2-7,TRBV29-1,TGCAGCGTTGGGGAGGGGTTCTACGAACAGTACTTC,CSVGEGFYEQYF
TRBD1,many,TRBJ2-2,TRBV28,TGTGCCAGCAGTCCGACAGGGCGGACCGGGGAGCTGTTTTTT,CASSPTGRTGELFF
TRBD1,once,TRBJ2-5,TRBV12-3/TRBV12-4,TGTGCCAGCAGAATGAACAGGGGAGACCAAGAGACCCAGTACTTC,CASRMNRGDQETQYF
TRBD1,many,TRBJ1-1,TRBV7-8,TGTGCCAGCAGCCCCCGGACAGGGACTACGAACACTGAAGCTTTCTTT,CASSPRTGTTNTEAFF
TRBD1,-,TRBJ2-7,TRBV13,TGCGCCAGCAGCATCGGACAGGGTAATTACTTC,CASSIGQGNYF